A selection of T cell receptor beta chains follows, all from one sample in a study of response to subunit inactivated influenza vaccine. TCRdb reprocessed the RT-PCR reads with MiXCR, giving one entry per CDR3 protein. The sample has fewer than 650,000 distinct CDR3 sequences, roughly 13% seen once. The material was PBMCs from blood, obtained around seven weeks after vaccination. The source is a man between 50 and 59 years old who received an inactivated influenza vaccine. The CDR3 runs from the conserved cysteine through the conserved F or W.

v_gene: TRBV7-2
j_gene: TRBJ2-7
CDR3aa: CASSAYLAGVYEQYF

v_gene: TRBV12-3/TRBV12-4
j_gene: TRBJ2-1
CDR3aa: CASSSGGQGGEWDNEQFF

v_gene: TRBV7-3
j_gene: TRBJ1-1
CDR3aa: CASSRDRTNTEAFF

v_gene: TRBV27
j_gene: TRBJ1-1
CDR3aa: CASRFSGVGEAFF

v_gene: TRBV7-2
j_gene: TRBJ2-5
CDR3aa: CASSRTWGVSETQYF

v_gene: TRBV20-1
j_gene: TRBJ2-5
CDR3aa: CSARVAGDTETQYF

v_gene: TRBV3-1
j_gene: TRBJ2-3
CDR3aa: CASSQVWGGGTDTQYF

v_gene: TRBV29-1
j_gene: TRBJ2-1
CDR3aa: CSVDSSGSSYNEQFF

v_gene: TRBV4-2
j_gene: TRBJ2-5
CDR3aa: CASSQLGQGRETQYF

v_gene: TRBV20-1
j_gene: TRBJ2-3
CDR3aa: CSARDSGGGPDTQYF

v_gene: TRBV4-3
j_gene: TRBJ1-3
CDR3aa: CASSQVPGQGRNTIYF

v_gene: TRBV5-1
j_gene: TRBJ2-5
CDR3aa: CASSPPGLAGVEEPQYF

v_gene: TRBV9
j_gene: TRBJ2-1
CDR3aa: CASSILDRSSYNEQFF

v_gene: TRBV12-5
j_gene: TRBJ2-1
CDR3aa: CASGLETGSYNEQFF

v_gene: TRBV12-3/TRBV12-4
j_gene: TRBJ2-3
CDR3aa: CASSWGALGTDTQYF

v_gene: TRBV25-1
j_gene: TRBJ2-5
CDR3aa: CASSEWRSGVGTQYF

v_gene: TRBV20-1
j_gene: TRBJ1-5
CDR3aa: CSASTDTNQPQHF

v_gene: TRBV20-1
j_gene: TRBJ2-4
CDR3aa: CSAGGLWNIQYF

v_gene: TRBV15
j_gene: TRBJ2-1
CDR3aa: CATSRDRGGSNEQFF

v_gene: TRBV2
j_gene: TRBJ2-7
CDR3aa: CASKPGQGWGEQYF

v_gene: TRBV10-3
j_gene: TRBJ2-2
CDR3aa: CAISELGQKNTGELFF

v_gene: TRBV5-1
j_gene: TRBJ2-5
CDR3aa: CASSLAELAAQYF

v_gene: TRBV3-1
j_gene: TRBJ1-5
CDR3aa: CASSPDRYMAPQHF

v_gene: TRBV27
j_gene: TRBJ2-1
CDR3aa: CASSFAGAYEQFF

v_gene: TRBV5-1
j_gene: TRBJ2-7
CDR3aa: CASSRGQGGIGDEQYF

v_gene: TRBV15
j_gene: TRBJ2-1
CDR3aa: CATSREGVNEQFF

v_gene: TRBV6-2/TRBV6-3
j_gene: TRBJ2-1
CDR3aa: CARILAPSYNEQFF

v_gene: TRBV28
j_gene: TRBJ2-3
CDR3aa: CASSWASGNTDTQYF

v_gene: TRBV6-1
j_gene: TRBJ2-7
CDR3aa: CASSPLGQDYEQYF

v_gene: TRBV12-3/TRBV12-4
j_gene: TRBJ1-1
CDR3aa: CASSLRARTEAFF

v_gene: TRBV12-3/TRBV12-4
j_gene: TRBJ1-5
CDR3aa: CASRKGGGTAKNQPQHF

v_gene: TRBV4-1
j_gene: TRBJ2-5
CDR3aa: CASSQFTGGQETQYF

v_gene: TRBV11-2
j_gene: TRBJ2-3
CDR3aa: CASSSHPLEGRQYF

v_gene: TRBV6-5
j_gene: TRBJ1-5
CDR3aa: CASSYSSGQFNQPQHF

v_gene: TRBV29-1
j_gene: TRBJ2-3
CDR3aa: CSVPGPDTQYF

v_gene: TRBV20-1
j_gene: TRBJ2-7
CDR3aa: CSARGQHGTYEQYF